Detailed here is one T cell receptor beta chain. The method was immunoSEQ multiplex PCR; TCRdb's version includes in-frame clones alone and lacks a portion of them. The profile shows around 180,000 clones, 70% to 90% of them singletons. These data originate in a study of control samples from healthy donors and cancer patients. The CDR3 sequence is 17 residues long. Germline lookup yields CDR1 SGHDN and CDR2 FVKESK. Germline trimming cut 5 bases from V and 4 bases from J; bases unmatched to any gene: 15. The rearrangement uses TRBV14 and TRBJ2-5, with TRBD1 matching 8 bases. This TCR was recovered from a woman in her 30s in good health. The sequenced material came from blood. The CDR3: CASSYRARTGLRETQYF. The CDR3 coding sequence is TGTGCCAGCAGCTATCGTGCCAGGACAGGGTTAAGAGAGACCCAGTACTTC.